This is a list of T cell receptor beta chains from one sample in a study of CD8+ T cells in alopecia areata. Sequencing was performed with immunoSEQ multiplex PCR; in TCRdb, only in-frame clones are kept and a portion is missing. The table records more than 110,000 clones, about 51% of them present only once. Sample: CD8+ T cells sorted from blood, taken at week 4, from a patient treated with tofacitinib. All receptors derive from a human donor with alopecia areata. CDR3s include the opening cysteine and the closing phenylalanine or tryptophan. D genes are given only for firm matches. Expanded clones get a size class; other rows say once, few or many, or leave the size out.

CDR3 DNA	CDR3 protein	J gene	V gene	D gene	clone size
TGTGCCTTGGGGGGGTCACCCACAGATACGCAGTACTTT	CALGGSPTDTQYF	TRBJ2-3	TRBV30	TRBD2	-
TGTGCCAGCAGTCCTCGACAGGGGCGGCACGAGCAGTACTTC	CASSPRQGRHEQYF	TRBJ2-7	TRBV27	TRBD1	-
TGCGCCAGCAGCTGGAGTGGCAGGCATTCACCCCTCCACTTT	CASSWSGRHSPLHF	TRBJ1-6	TRBV5-1	-	-
TGTGCCAGCAGAAATGGACGGGGGGCAGGTGGCTACACCTTC	CASRNGRGAGGYTF	TRBJ1-2	TRBV6-5	-	-
TGTGCCAGCAGCGCGGGACCGTACTTAGCTAACTATGGCTACACCTTC	CASSAGPYLANYGYTF	TRBJ1-2	TRBV9	-	-
TGCAGCGTTGAAGGGCGGCAGGGATTGTATGGCTACACCTTC	CSVEGRQGLYGYTF	TRBJ1-2	TRBV29-1	-	-
TGTGCCAGCAGCTTGGGACTCCATGAGCAGTTCTTC	CASSLGLHEQFF	TRBJ2-1	TRBV5-6	-	-
TGTGCCAGCAGTTTTACAGGGGACGCAGATACGCAGTATTTT	CASSFTGDADTQYF	TRBJ2-3	TRBV27	TRBD1	once
TGTGCCAGCAGCTTAGGACTAGCGGGCTCCCCCTACGAGCAGTACTTC	CASSLGLAGSPYEQYF	TRBJ2-7	TRBV13	TRBD2	-
TGCGCCAGCAGCTTGGCCAGGCAGATTGGCACCGGGGAGCTGTTTTTT	CASSLARQIGTGELFF	TRBJ2-2	TRBV5-1	-	-
TGTGCCAGCAGTTACTCGGGAGAAAGCAATCAGCCCCAGCATTTT	CASSYSGESNQPQHF	TRBJ1-5	TRBV6-6	-	-
TGTGCCAGCAGTGCGGGACAGGGGCCGTACGAGCAGTACTTC	CASSAGQGPYEQYF	TRBJ2-7	TRBV25-1	TRBD1	-
TGTGCCAGCAGTTTAATGGGGGACTACAATGAGCAGTTCTTC	CASSLMGDYNEQFF	TRBJ2-1	TRBV27	-	-
TGTGCCAGCAGCCAAGGACAGGGGAACAATCAGCCCCAGCATTTT	CASSQGQGNNQPQHF	TRBJ1-5	TRBV4-2	TRBD1	-
TGTGCCAGCAGCTTATCCCGGGATACCTATAATTCACCCCTCCACTTT	CASSLSRDTYNSPLHF	TRBJ1-6	TRBV7-9	-	-
TGTGCCAGCAGCCCTTTGACAGGGGAGGACGAACCCTATGGCTACACCTTC	CASSPLTGEDEPYGYTF	TRBJ1-2	TRBV9	TRBD1	-
TGTGCCAGCAGTCAATGGGAGGGTACTAACTATGGCTACACCTTC	CASSQWEGTNYGYTF	TRBJ1-2	TRBV6-5	-	-
TGTGCCAGCAGTGGCCAGGGGGCTTACACCGGGGAGCTGTTTTTT	CASSGQGAYTGELFF	TRBJ2-2	TRBV25-1	TRBD1	-
TGTGCCAGCAGCTTCCAGGGGGGGAATGAGCAGTTCTTC	CASSFQGGNEQFF	TRBJ2-1	TRBV11-2	-	-
TGCGCCAGCAGCCATCAGGGGGATACGCAGTATTTT	CASSHQGDTQYF	TRBJ2-3	TRBV4-1	-	-
TGTGCCAGCAGCGAGAGTGGGGCCGCTACTGAAAAACTGTTTTTT	CASSESGAATEKLFF	TRBJ1-4	TRBV6-5	-	-
TGTGCCAGCAGCTTACCCATGGGGGAGTTTAATGAAAAACTGTTTTTT	CASSLPMGEFNEKLFF	TRBJ1-4	TRBV7-6	-	-
TGTGCCAGTAGTGATACCGGGGAGCTGTTTTTT	CASSDTGELFF	TRBJ2-2	TRBV19	-	-
TGCGCCAGCAGCTTGGAGTCGCCGAGACCTTACGAGCAGTACTTC	CASSLESPRPYEQYF	TRBJ2-7	TRBV5-1	-	-
TGTGCCTGGGATATTTCGAATCAGCCCCAGCATTTT	CAWDISNQPQHF	TRBJ1-5	TRBV30	-	few
TGTGCCAGCCTCAGAGAGAGCTCCTATAATTCACCCCTCCACTTT	CASLRESSYNSPLHF	TRBJ1-6	TRBV6-6	-	-
TGTGCCAGCAGCTTTTCGGGGGGCCCCAAGACAGATACGCAGTATTTT	CASSFSGGPKTDTQYF	TRBJ2-3	TRBV7-2	-	-
TGTGCCAGCAGTTACGGGACCTACAATGAGCAGTTCTTC	CASSYGTYNEQFF	TRBJ2-1	TRBV6-5	-	once
TGTGCCAGCAGTTACAGGGCAGGGGGCGCAGATACGCAGTATTTT	CASSYRAGGADTQYF	TRBJ2-3	TRBV6-5	TRBD1	once
TGCGCCAGCAGCCAAGCCGGGACAGGGCCCTACGAGCAGTACTTC	CASSQAGTGPYEQYF	TRBJ2-7	TRBV4-1	TRBD1	-
TGCGCCAGCAGGGGCGGGGGTTTTAATGAGCAGTTCTTC	CASRGGGFNEQFF	TRBJ2-1	TRBV4-3	TRBD2	-
TGTGCCAGCAGCCAGACACACAGGTTGAACACTGAAGCTTTCTTT	CASSQTHRLNTEAFF	TRBJ1-1	TRBV7-2	-	-
TGTGCCAGCAGTGAGTTTGGGACCAAGAGCTCCTATAATTCACCCCTCCACTTT	CASSEFGTKSSYNSPLHF	TRBJ1-6	TRBV2	-	-
TGTGCCAGCAGTTCCATTGCCGGGACAGGGGTTTCCTACAATGAGCAGTTCTTC	CASSSIAGTGVSYNEQFF	TRBJ2-1	TRBV27	TRBD1	few
TGTGCCAGCTGGCGGGGGGCGAATCAGCCCCAGCATTTT	CASWRGANQPQHF	TRBJ1-5	TRBV27	-	-
TGTGCCAGTCGTGGAGTAGCGGGGGGTAACATTCAGTACTTC	CASRGVAGGNIQYF	TRBJ2-4	TRBV19	TRBD2	-
TGCGCCAGCAGCCAAGACGGTGCAACTAATGAAAAACTGTTTTTT	CASSQDGATNEKLFF	TRBJ1-4	TRBV4-3	-	many
TGTGCCAGCAGCCTCAGGGGGGAGGAAAAACTGTTTTTT	CASSLRGEEKLFF	TRBJ1-4	TRBV7-9	TRBD1	-
TGCGCCAGCAGCCAAGATCGCCACTTTACAGAGACCCAGTACTTC	CASSQDRHFTETQYF	TRBJ2-5	TRBV4-1	-	few
TGTGCCAGCAGTTTGGGCCTGTCGGGTCAGCCCCAGCATTTT	CASSLGLSGQPQHF	TRBJ1-5	TRBV27	-	-
TGTGCCAGCAGCTCCGGGACAGGGGCAGCAGATACGCAGTATTTT	CASSSGTGAADTQYF	TRBJ2-3	TRBV5-6	TRBD1	-
TGTGCCAGCAGCTCCGGGACGGACTATGGCTACACCTTC	CASSSGTDYGYTF	TRBJ1-2	TRBV5-6	-	few